The 21 T cell receptor beta chains below come from one sample, sequenced in a study of lymphopenia after photon versus proton radiotherapy. Data came from immunoSEQ multiplex PCR; TCRdb stores just in-frame clones and leaves some out. Among 35,000 to 45,000 clones, about four fifths were seen once, and the ten largest hold roughly a quarter. The material was peripheral blood, obtained from a patient treated with proton-based radiotherapy. These receptor sequences come from a woman between 70 and 85 years old with pancreatic cancer.

The chain joins TRBV28 to TRBJ2-3; D is possibly TRBD1 (6 bases). This CDR3 region has 15 residues. Germline lookup yields CDR1 MDHEN and CDR2 SYDVKM. V lost 5 bases and J lost 5, with 17 bases in between. The CDR3 DNA is TGTGCCAGCAGTCGGGTCCAGGGGCAAAGAGATACGCAGTATTTT. It encodes CASSRVQGQRDTQYF.

The V gene is TRBV2, the J gene TRBJ1-2; weak D call: TRBD1 (6 bases). CDR1 is SNHLY and CDR2 is FYNNEI in the germline V gene. This CDR3 spans 13 amino acids. With 6 bases removed from V and 3 bases from J, the gap between germline ends came to 11 bases. CDR3 coding DNA: TGTGCCAGCAGCACAGGGTCGCACTATGGCTACACCTTC. Protein sequence: CASSTGSHYGYTF. The variable domain in full, with the rest retrieved from reference TRBV2 and TRBJ1-2, is EPEVTQTPSHQVTQMGQEVILRCVPISNHLYFYWYRQILGQKVEFLVSFYNNEISEKSEIFDDQFSVERPDGSNFTLKIRSTKLEDSAMYFCASSTGSHYGYTFGSGTRLTVV.

The CDR3 nucleotides read TGTGCCAGCAGTACAGGTGGGGTCCCCAGGGACGAGCAGTACTTC. Translation: CASSTGGVPRDEQYF. This chain links TRBV28 with TRBJ2-7; perhaps TRBD1 as D (5 bases). The CDR3 runs 15 residues. Germline V gives CDR1 MDHEN, CDR2 SYDVKM. The germline V and J ends were trimmed by 5 bases and 5 bases, with 19 bases remaining between them.

This sequence joins TRBV12-5 and TRBJ2-2; D remains ambiguous. Between the trimmed V and J ends, which lost 1 base and 2 bases, there was a span of 2 bases. This CDR3 has 13 residues. From germline, CDR1 is LGHNT and CDR2 FRNRAP. Here the CDR3 reads CASGLDNTGELFF. The CDR3 DNA follows: TGTGCTAGTGGTTTGGATAACACCGGGGAGCTGTTTTTT.

V usage is TRBV5-4 and J usage is TRBJ2-1, with a tentative D call TRBD2 (6 bases). Germline loops: CDR1 SGHNT, CDR2 YYREEE (reference sequence). The V gene lost 2 bases and the J gene lost 0 bases, with 9 bases spanning the gap. The CDR3 runs to 15 residues. The CDR3 DNA sequence: TGTGCCAGCAGCTTCGGCGGGGCCTCCTACAATGAGCAGTTCTTC. As protein: CASSFGGASYNEQFF.

The sample holds one count of this clone. This rearrangement joins TRBV10-2 to TRBJ2-6; D is undetermined. Germline values: CDR1 WSHSY, CDR2 SAAADI. CDR3 length: 15 residues. Deletions cut 1 base from V and 2 bases from J, with 6 bases between. The CDR3 coding sequence is TGCGCCAGCAGTGAGTTAGGGACTGGGGCCAACGTCCTGACTTTC. This encodes CASSELGTGANVLTF.

The chain carries TRBV11-3 and TRBJ1-1; no reliable D call. CDR1 and CDR2 from the germline V gene are SGHNT and YENEEA. The V end lost 1 base, the J end lost 1 base, and 7 bases lay between the germline ends. The CDR3 covers 14 residues. As DNA, the CDR3 is TGTGCCAGCAGCTTAGTCAAGACGAACACTGAAGCTTTCTTT. This gives the protein CASSLVKTNTEAFF.

The rearrangement joins TRBV25-1 to TRBJ2-5; TRBD2 aligns across 9 bases. The V segment lost 3 bases and the J segment 5 bases; nucleotides outside the gene matches: 7. Germline values: CDR1 MGHDK, CDR2 SYGVNS. The CDR3 has 15 residues. Here the CDR3 reads CASSDWASGTETQYF. As DNA, the CDR3 is TGTGCCAGCAGTGATTGGGCTAGCGGGACGGAGACCCAGTACTTC. Complete variable domain (other parts from reference TRBV25-1 and TRBJ2-5): EADIYQTPRYLVIGTGKKITLECSQTMGHDKMYWYQQDPGMELHLIHYSYGVNSTEKGDLSSESTVSRIRTEHFPLTLESARPSHTSQYLCASSDWASGTETQYFGPGTRLLVL.

This clone was seen a single time. The rearrangement links TRBV19 to TRBJ1-5; a possible D gene is TRBD1 (5 bases). Germline CDR1 is LNHDA and CDR2 is SQIVND (reference sequence). This CDR3 comprises 12 residues. Deletions cut 8 bases from V and 9 bases from J, with 14 bases between. CDR3 nucleotides: TGTGCCAGTTGGGACGGTTTAGGGCCCCAGCATTTT. It codes for CASWDGLGPQHF.

The CDR3, as DNA: TGTGCCAGCAGGGGTCATCTGGCACCTAAAGAGACCCAGTACTTC. Its protein is CASRGHLAPKETQYF. The chain employs TRBV27 and TRBJ2-5; D gene unclear. The V end lost 6 bases, the J end lost 3 bases, and 17 bases lay between the germline ends. The CDR3 has 15 amino acids. Looked up from germline, CDR1 is MNHEY and CDR2 is SMNVEV (reference sequence).

V gene TRBV28 combines with J gene TRBJ2-7; 15 nucleotides match TRBD2. CDR1 is MDHEN, CDR2 SYDVKM, per germline. The V and J ends lost 7 bases and 0 bases, in that order; junction bases with no gene match: 7. The CDR3 length is 17 residues. CDR3 nucleotide sequence: TGTGCCAGCACCTGGACTAGCGGGAGGGTACTCTCCTACGAGCAGTACTTC. This gives the protein CASTWTSGRVLSYEQYF.

This chain uses TRBV28 with TRBJ1-4, with TRBD1 matching over 9 bases. Trimming at V came to 5 bases and at J to 8 bases, leaving 6 bases not matched to a gene. CDR1 is MDHEN, CDR2 SYDVKM, per germline. CDR3 length: 14 amino acids. The CDR3: CASSGQGRREKLFF. The CDR3 bases are TGTGCCAGCAGTGGACAGGGGCGAAGAGAAAAACTGTTTTTT. Combining the CDR3 with reference TRBV28 and TRBJ1-4 gives the whole variable domain DVKVTQSSRYLVKRTGEKVFLECVQDMDHENMFWYRQDPGLGLRLIYFSYDVKMKEKGDIPEGYSVSREKKERFSLILESASTNQTSMYLCASSGQGRREKLFFGSGTQLSVL.

V gene TRBV7-2 combines with J gene TRBJ2-5; no firm D call. V lost 7 bases and J lost 5, with 14 bases in between. CDR1 and CDR2 from the germline V gene are SGHTA and FQGNSA. This CDR3 region has 13 residues. As DNA, the CDR3 is TGTGCCAGCACCGTCGGAAGGTGGGAGACCCAGTACTTC. Translated: CASTVGRWETQYF. The full variable domain, with the rest looked up from reference TRBV7-2 and TRBJ2-5, is GAGVSQSPSNKVTEKGKDVELRCDPISGHTALYWYRQSLGQGLEFLIYFQGNSAPDKSGLPSDRFSAERTGGSVSTLTIQRTQQEDSAVYLCASTVGRWETQYFGPGTRLLVL.

V usage is TRBV14 and J usage is TRBJ2-5, with D hard to call. Deletions cut 4 bases from V and 0 bases from J, with 15 bases between. There are 16 residues in the CDR3. The germline gives CDR1 SGHDN, CDR2 FVKESK. CDR3 bases: TGTGCCAGCAGCCCCCCGTCGTCGGGTTACCAAGAGACCCAGTACTTC. This gives the protein CASSPPSSGYQETQYF.

The chain recombines TRBV19 with TRBJ2-7; the match to TRBD1 covers 9 bases. The CDR3 has 15 residues. Germline V CDR1 and CDR2: LNHDA, SQIVND (reference sequence). Trimming took 5 bases from V and 4 from J; bases not matched to a gene: 9. CDR3 bases: TGTGCCAGTAGTTATTCCGGGACAGGGCAATACGAGCAGTACTTC. This encodes CASSYSGTGQYEQYF.

The CDR3 spells CASSPDVTLYGYTF. The CDR3 DNA sequence: TGTGCCAGCAGTCCAGACGTCACTCTATATGGCTACACCTTC. V is TRBV27 and J is TRBJ1-2, with D unclear. Germline V CDR1 and CDR2: MNHEY, SMNVEV (reference sequence). Trimming pared 5 bases from V and 5 bases from J, leaving 15 bases between. The CDR3 contains 14 residues.

The rearrangement links TRBV15 to TRBJ2-4; TRBD1 is a possible D gene (6 bases). CDR3 length: 14 amino acids. V lost 3 bases, J lost 4 bases, and 10 bases lay in between. The germline V gene encodes CDR1 LNHNV and CDR2 YYDKDF (reference sequence). CDR3 sequence (DNA): TGTGCCACCAGCAGCTGGCAGGGGAAAAACATTCAGTACTTC. Translation: CATSSWQGKNIQYF.

This rearrangement joins TRBV28 to TRBJ2-5; 10 nucleotides align to TRBD1. Per the germline V gene, CDR1 is MDHEN and CDR2 is SYDVKM. The CDR3 extends over 15 amino acids. J lost 2 bases, V lost 5 bases, and 5 bases had no gene match. This chain's CDR3 is CASSGTGAEQETQYF. CDR3 DNA: TGTGCCAGCAGTGGGACAGGGGCCGAACAAGAGACCCAGTACTTC.

This clone was recorded a few times. The V gene is TRBV7-3, the J gene TRBJ2-5; no definite D call. The CDR3 has 13 residues. Germline CDR1 SGHTA, CDR2 FQGTGA. With 9 bases removed from V and 2 bases from J, the gap between germline ends came to 13 bases. In DNA, the CDR3 is TGTGCCAGTGCCAGGACGGTACAAGAGACCCAGTACTTC. This gives the protein CASARTVQETQYF.

This chain links TRBV30 with TRBJ1-2; 9 bases are a match to TRBD1. This CDR3 comprises 13 residues. Trimming removed 3 bases from V and 4 bases from J; junction bases left unmatched: 3. The germline V gene has CDR1 GTSNPN and CDR2 SVGIG (reference sequence). The CDR3 loop reads CAWRGQGPYGYTF. The CDR3 DNA is TGTGCCTGGAGAGGACAGGGGCCCTATGGCTACACCTTC.

The rearrangement uses TRBV28 and TRBJ1-1; possibly TRBD1 for D (6 bases). Germline V lookup: CDR1 MDHEN, CDR2 SYDVKM. The V end was cut by 7 bases, the J end by 3 bases, with 18 bases between. The CDR3 has 15 residues. CDR3 residues: CASTPAGVSYTEAFF. DNA for the CDR3: TGTGCCAGCACACCCGCAGGGGTTTCGTACACTGAAGCTTTCTTT.